These T cell receptor beta chains were read from a single sample in a study of blood T cell repertoires in COVID-19. Generated by immunoSEQ multiplex PCR, the TCRdb table keeps only in-frame clones and is missing some. The sample shows some 90,000 clones, 86% of them seen only once. The specimen was peripheral blood. These receptors originate from an elderly man with active or convalescent COVID-19. CDR3s include the opening cysteine and the closing phenylalanine or tryptophan. Fields, in order: V gene, clone size, J gene, D gene, CDR3 protein, CDR3 DNA. A D gene is named only where the DNA matches it firmly. Clone size is not always given. Where it is, it says once, few, many or a class for expanded clones.

>TRBV5-1|-|TRBJ1-1|TRBD1
CASRTGDSWVTEAFF
TGCGCCAGCAGAACTGGGGACAGCTGGGTCACTGAAGCTTTCTTT
>TRBV11-3|-|TRBJ2-5|TRBD1
CASSLGDRGREETQYF
TGTGCCAGCAGCTTGGGGGACAGGGGGCGAGAAGAGACCCAGTACTTC
>TRBV19|-|TRBJ2-2|-
CASIAGQGTGELFF
TGTGCCAGTATAGCGGGACAGGGAACCGGGGAGCTGTTTTTT
>TRBV19|-|TRBJ2-1|TRBD2
CASSNGLAGARSYNEQFF
TGTGCCAGTAGTAACGGCTTAGCGGGAGCTCGCTCCTACAATGAGCAGTTCTTC
>TRBV19|-|TRBJ1-1|-
CASSIDTLNTEAFF
TGTGCCAGTAGTATCGACACATTGAACACTGAAGCTTTCTTT
>TRBV7-9|-|TRBJ2-6|-
CASSLVVSSGANVLTF
TGTGCCAGCAGCTTAGTGGTCAGCTCTGGGGCCAACGTCCTGACTTTC
>TRBV28|once|TRBJ1-1|TRBD1
CASSSTGTGSTEAFF
TGTGCCAGCAGCTCAACCGGGACAGGGAGCACTGAAGCTTTCTTT
>TRBV11-2|few|TRBJ2-2|TRBD2
CASSLDPTSVGIGELFF
TGTGCCAGCAGCTTAGATCCGACTAGCGTTGGTATCGGGGAGCTGTTTTTT
>TRBV5-1|-|TRBJ2-1|-
CASSLRLGLGNEQFF
TGCGCCAGCAGCTTGAGACTAGGGTTGGGGAATGAGCAGTTCTTC
>TRBV18|-|TRBJ2-7|TRBD2
CASSPVPGGSYEQYF
TGTGCCAGCTCACCTGTTCCCGGCGGGAGCTACGAGCAGTACTTC
>TRBV19|-|TRBJ1-5|-
CASSMTVGSWQPQHF
TGTGCCAGTAGTATGACAGTAGGGTCCTGGCAGCCCCAGCATTTT
>TRBV21-1|-|TRBJ2-7|-
CASSGPGLAGADYEQYF
TGTGCCAGCAGCGGGCCGGGACTAGCGGGAGCTGACTACGAGCAGTACTTC
>TRBV11-3|-|TRBJ2-7|TRBD2
CASSFGTSDTAAYEQYF
TGTGCCAGCAGCTTTGGGACTAGCGATACCGCGGCCTACGAGCAGTACTTC
>TRBV7-9|-|TRBJ2-1|TRBD1
CASSLLRQGAYNEQFF
TGTGCCAGCAGCTTGTTAAGACAGGGGGCTTACAATGAGCAGTTCTTC
>TRBV5-1|-|TRBJ1-3|-
CASSLGTDSYSGNTIYF
TGCGCCAGCAGCTTAGGAACCGACAGCTACTCTGGAAACACCATATATTTT
>TRBV19|-|TRBJ1-5|-
CASTGVGNQPQHF
TGTGCCAGTACCGGGGTTGGCAATCAGCCCCAGCATTTT
>TRBV9|-|TRBJ2-7|-
CASSVEASGYHEQYF
TGTGCCAGCAGCGTAGAGGCCTCAGGGTACCACGAGCAGTACTTC
>TRBV11-1|-|TRBJ1-2|-
CASSLGPVYGYTF
TGTGCCAGCAGCTTAGGCCCAGTCTATGGCTACACCTTC
>TRBV3-1/TRBV3-2|-|TRBJ2-5|-
CASSQAQGHETQYF
TGTGCCAGCAGCCAAGCACAGGGTCACGAGACCCAGTACTTC
>TRBV10-3|once|TRBJ2-2|TRBD2
CAISRKGLAGVDTGELFF
TGTGCCATCAGCCGCAAGGGACTAGCGGGAGTCGACACCGGGGAGCTGTTTTTT
>TRBV30|-|TRBJ1-4|-
CAWSVRENEKLFF
TGTGCCTGGAGTGTGCGGGAAAATGAAAAACTGTTTTTT
>TRBV5-4|-|TRBJ2-3|-
CASSNSGGRTDTQYF
TGTGCCAGCAGCAACTCCGGGGGACGCACAGATACGCAGTATTTT
>TRBV21-1|-|TRBJ2-3|-
CASSKLSGAPRDTQYF
TGTGCCAGCAGCAAACTTAGCGGGGCTCCACGAGATACGCAGTATTTT
>TRBV2|-|TRBJ1-1|-
CASAQETGTEAFF
TGTGCCAGCGCACAAGAGACGGGCACTGAAGCTTTCTTT
>TRBV5-1|-|TRBJ2-7|-
CASSLERNSYEQYF
TGCGCCAGCAGCTTGGAGCGGAACTCCTACGAGCAGTACTTC
>TRBV6-1|-|TRBJ2-7|TRBD1
CASSEDRDNYEQYF
TGTGCCAGCAGTGAGGACAGGGACAACTACGAGCAGTACTTC